The 27 T cell receptor beta chains below were found in one sample sequenced in a study of Ad26.COV2.S vaccination and SARS-CoV-2 variants. Here immunoSEQ multiplex PCR was the method, and the copy in TCRdb shows in-frame clones only, minus some. The sample gives more than 300,000 clones, just over 85% of which show up once; less than 2% is in the top ten. The treatment was: over 15 received Ad26.COV2.S at low or high dose, single or two shots; roughly five received placebo; per-sample allocation not given. On day 63 after the first injection, vaccine and placebo recipients gave samples. The source material was peripheral blood, sampled in a trial of Ad26.COV2.S vaccine versus placebo. These receptors came from a person aged 18-65 years who received the Ad26.COV2.S COVID-19 vaccine or a placebo.

This clone appeared a single time. The chain is built from TRBV7-6 and TRBJ2-5; D remains unclear. In germline, CDR1 is SGHVS, CDR2 FNYEAQ. CDR3 length equals 15 residues. Trimming stripped 2 bases from V and 4 bases from J, with 14 bases between. In DNA form, the CDR3 reads TGTGCCAGCAGCTTAAAAAGTTCTGGGTCAGAGACCCAGTACTTC. It yields the protein CASSLKSSGSETQYF.

V and J are TRBV6-2 or TRBV6-3 and TRBJ2-6; tentatively, D is TRBD1 (5 bases). The germline gives CDR1 MNHEY, CDR2 SVGEGT. Trimming stripped 5 bases from V and 2 bases from J, with 13 bases between. The CDR3 has 16 amino acids. In DNA form, the CDR3 reads TGTGCCAGCAGTATCATAACAGGAGCTGGGGCCAACGTCCTGACTTTC. It yields the protein CASSIITGAGANVLTF.

The rearrangement links TRBV9 to TRBJ1-4; tentative D call: TRBD1 (5 bases). The CDR3 totals 14 residues. Germline CDR1 is SGDLS and CDR2 is YYNGEE. V was shortened by 0 bases and J by 6 bases, with 9 bases between the two germline ends. CDR3 DNA sequence: TGTGCCAGCAGCGTAGGGGGCTCGGATGAAAAACTGTTTTTT. Translation gives CASSVGGSDEKLFF. Full variable domain (missing parts from reference TRBV9 and TRBJ1-4): DSGVTQTPKHLITATGQRVTLRCSPRSGDLSVYWYQQSLDQGLQFLIQYYNGEERAKGNILERFSAQQFPDLHSELNLSSLELGDSALYFCASSVGGSDEKLFFGSGTQLSVL.

The chain carries TRBV9 and TRBJ1-3; tentative D call: TRBD1 (6 bases). Germline loops: CDR1 SGDLS, CDR2 YYNGEE. The CDR3 consists of 14 residues. Trimming pared 3 bases from V and 3 bases from J, leaving 10 bases between. The CDR3 sequence is CASSALDSGNTIYF. In DNA form, the CDR3 reads TGTGCCAGCAGCGCCCTGGACAGTGGAAACACCATATATTTT.

The genes are TRBV12-5 and TRBJ2-3; 7 nucleotides match TRBD1. V was clipped by 0 bases and J by 2 bases; unmatched bases: 5. The germline CDR1 and CDR2 sequences are LGHNT and FRNRAP. The CDR3 is 16 amino acids. The CDR3 DNA is TGTGCTAGTGGTTTGGTAATAGACAGGGACACAGATACGCAGTATTTT. Protein sequence: CASGLVIDRDTDTQYF.

The gene calls are TRBV27 and TRBJ2-2; no firm D call. Trimming left V 7 bases short and J 1 base short, with 4 bases between. The CDR3 runs to 12 residues. The germline V gene encodes CDR1 MNHEY and CDR2 SMNVEV (reference sequence). The CDR3 sequence is CASTQNTGELFF. In DNA, the CDR3 is TGTGCCAGCACACAGAACACCGGGGAGCTGTTTTTT.

This chain connects TRBV29-1 to TRBJ2-6; no clear D. Germline CDR1 SQVTM, CDR2 ANQGSEA. The CDR3 sequence is 22 residues long. The V end lost 0 bases, the J end lost 0 bases, and 27 bases lay between the germline ends. CDR3 nucleotides: TGCAGCGTTGAAGAACGCCCCGGGCAGAAGGGTGAGCCGAACTCTGGGGCCAACGTCCTGACTTTC. Translated, it gives CSVEERPGQKGEPNSGANVLTF.

The V gene is TRBV15, the J gene TRBJ1-2, with 12 nucleotides matching TRBD1. CDR1 is LNHNV, CDR2 YYDKDF, per germline (reference sequence). The CDR3 runs to 20 residues. Trimming at V came to 0 bases and at J to 6 bases, leaving 17 bases not matched to a gene. The CDR3 here is CATSREDFSARDRGQNGYTF. CDR3 in DNA: TGTGCCACCAGCAGAGAAGATTTTTCCGCTCGGGACAGGGGGCAAAATGGCTACACCTTC.

J is TRBJ2-1 and V is TRBV2; D ambiguous. Germline CDR1 is SNHLY and CDR2 is FYNNEI. The V and J ends lost 2 bases and 5 bases respectively, with 10 bases between them. The CDR3 totals 14 residues. Here the CDR3 reads CASSEWLVNNEQFF. The CDR3 nucleotides are TGTGCCAGCAGTGAATGGTTAGTCAACAATGAGCAGTTCTTC.

V and J are TRBV6-6 and TRBJ1-3; TRBD1 matches 7 bases. Germline values: CDR1 MNHNY, CDR2 SVGAGI (reference sequence). CDR3 length equals 16 residues. With 5 bases clipped from V and 0 bases from J, the junction kept 7 bases outside the gene matches. In DNA form, the CDR3 reads TGTGCCAGCAGTGCCCCGGGACAGAGCTCTGGAAACACCATATATTTT. As protein: CASSAPGQSSGNTIYF.

The gene calls are TRBV7-6 and TRBJ2-7; weak D call: TRBD2 (6 bases). Trimming pared 4 bases from V and 4 bases from J, leaving 26 bases between. The CDR3 contains 18 residues. From germline, CDR1 is SGHVS and CDR2 FNYEAQ. The CDR3 nucleotides read TGTGCCAGCAGCTCGATTAGCGGAAGTTACCGGACGAGTTACGAGCAGTACTTC. The encoded protein is CASSSISGSYRTSYEQYF.

The genes are TRBV13 and TRBJ1-2; D may be TRBD1 (5 bases). The CDR3 spans 13 residues. V dropped 1 base and J dropped 11 bases, with 14 bases sitting between them. Germline CDR1 is PRHDT and CDR2 is FYEKMQ (reference sequence). The CDR3 DNA sequence: TGTGCCAGCAGCTTAGTATCAGCCGGGGGATACACCTTC. Protein sequence: CASSLVSAGGYTF.

The chain joins TRBV4-3 to TRBJ2-1, with TRBD1 matching 7 bases. Per germline, CDR1 LGHNA and CDR2 YSLEER. After removal of 0 bases from V and 0 bases from J, the junction contained 2 bases not matched to a gene. This CDR3 contains 16 residues. The CDR3 sequence: CASSQEGGASYNEQFF. CDR3 nucleotide sequence: TGCGCCAGCAGCCAAGAAGGGGGCGCCTCCTACAATGAGCAGTTCTTC.

The V gene is TRBV7-6, the J gene TRBJ2-1; a possible D gene is TRBD1 (5 bases). Germline CDR1 reads SGHVS; CDR2 reads FNYEAQ. This CDR3 is built from 17 residues. V was shortened by 6 bases and J by 0 bases, with 18 bases between the two germline ends. For the CDR3, the DNA is TGTGCCAGCAGACCGTCCCTACAGGTCAGCTCCTACAATGAGCAGTTCTTC. Amino acids: CASRPSLQVSSYNEQFF.

The J gene is TRBJ2-5, the V gene TRBV13, with 16 bases identical to TRBD2. The V and J ends lost 4 bases and 3 bases, in that order; junction bases with no gene match: 5. Germline CDR1 reads PRHDT; CDR2 reads FYEKMQ (reference sequence). The CDR3 length is 17 residues. In nucleotides, the CDR3 is TGTGCCAGCAGCTCCGGGACTAGCGGGGGGGCAAAAGAGACCCAGTACTTC. Translating it yields CASSSGTSGGAKETQYF.

The DNA for the CDR3 is TGTGCCAGCAGCTTCTGGAAGACTGAAGCTTTCTTT. This translates into CASSFWKTEAFF. The J gene is TRBJ1-1, the V gene TRBV5-8; no clear D gene. The V gene's germline CDR1 is SGHTS and CDR2 YDEGEE. This CDR3 contains 12 residues. V was trimmed by 2 bases and J by 5 bases, leaving 7 bases between them.

In its sample, this clone was seen a few times. The same CDR3 also results from other DNA sequences found in this sample. The CDR3, as DNA: TGTGCCATCAGTGAGTCTACCTCCTACGAGCAGTACTTC. Protein sequence: CAISESTSYEQYF. V gene TRBV10-3 combines with J gene TRBJ2-7; D unclear. The CDR3 extends over 13 amino acids. V lost 0 bases to trimming and J lost 0 bases, with 3 bases between them. Germline V gives CDR1 ENHRY, CDR2 SYGVKD.

This rearrangement joins TRBV7-3 to TRBJ2-5; weak D call: TRBD1 (5 bases). CDR3 length equals 13 residues. Per germline, CDR1 SGHTA and CDR2 FQGTGA. Trimming took 4 bases from V and 2 from J, leaving 8 bases between them. The DNA of the CDR3 is TGTGCCAGCAGCTCAGGGTGGCAAGAGACCCAGTACTTC. This translates into CASSSGWQETQYF.

The chain couples TRBV7-8 to TRBJ1-5; D may be TRBD1 (5 bases). CDR1 and CDR2 (germline): SGHVS, FQNEAQ. Deletions cut 5 bases from V and 7 bases from J, with 18 bases between. The CDR3 has 15 residues. The CDR3 DNA reads as TGTGCCAGCAGCCCCCTGGGCGGGGGGATCCAGCCCCAGCATTTT. It translates to CASSPLGGGIQPQHF.

The CDR3 DNA follows: TGTGCCTCCGCCCGGGGAGTCTACAATGAGCAGTTCTTC. As protein: CASARGVYNEQFF. The J gene is TRBJ2-1, the V gene TRBV30; maybe TRBD2 (5 bases). Germline V gene data show CDR1 as GTSNPN and CDR2 as SVGIG (reference sequence). The CDR3 sequence is 13 residues long. Trimming took 7 bases from V and 3 from J, leaving 13 bases between them.

The V call is TRBV19, the J call TRBJ1-2; D not resolved. Looked up from germline, CDR1 is LNHDA and CDR2 is SQIVND (reference sequence). The CDR3 loop spans 11 amino acids. The V and J ends lost 0 bases and 14 bases respectively, with 10 bases between them. CDR3: CASSIDRIPTF. CDR3 in DNA: TGTGCCAGTAGTATAGACAGGATTCCAACCTTC.

The chain joins TRBV18 to TRBJ1-6; TRBD1 is a possible D gene (5 bases). Trimming removed 2 bases from V and 8 bases from J, with 19 bases in between. This CDR3 spans 17 amino acids. Germline values: CDR1 KGHSH, CDR2 LQKENI. CDR3 sequence (DNA): TGTGCCAGCTCACCATTCCAATCCCGGGGCCTCGATTCACCCCTCCACTTT. As protein: CASSPFQSRGLDSPLHF.

V usage is TRBV7-2 and J usage is TRBJ2-1, with 9 nucleotides matching TRBD2. From germline, CDR1 is SGHTA and CDR2 FQGNSA. Unmatched junction bases numbered 10, after V lost 6 bases and J lost 7 bases. This CDR3 is 15 amino acids long. CDR3 sequence reads: CASRPAGTSRNEQFF. CDR3 sequence (DNA): TGTGCCAGCAGGCCCGCCGGGACTAGCAGGAATGAGCAGTTCTTC. Supplemented by reference TRBV7-2 and TRBJ2-1, the full variable domain reads GAGVSQSPSNKVTEKGKDVELRCDPISGHTALYWYRQSLGQGLEFLIYFQGNSAPDKSGLPSDRFSAERTGGSVSTLTIQRTQQEDSAVYLCASRPAGTSRNEQFFGPGTRLTVL.

The DNA for the CDR3 is TGTGCCAGTAGTTTCCGGGTCTATAGCAATCAGCCCCAGCATTTT. This translates into CASSFRVYSNQPQHF. The chain joins TRBV19 to TRBJ1-5; D unclear. Per germline, CDR1 LNHDA and CDR2 SQIVND (reference sequence). CDR3 length: 15 amino acids. V dropped 5 bases and J dropped 0 bases, with 11 bases sitting between them. The full variable domain, rest sourced from reference TRBV19 and TRBJ1-5, is DGGITQSPKYLFRKEGQNVTLSCEQNLNHDAMYWYRQDPGQGLRLIYYSQIVNDFQKGDIAEGYSVSREKKESFPLTVTSAQKNPTAFYLCASSFRVYSNQPQHFGDGTRLSIL.

This rearrangement joins TRBV27 to TRBJ1-2; D is unclear. The CDR3 runs 13 residues. The ends were cut back, 7 bases at V and 4 bases at J, with 13 bases in the middle. Germline V gene sequence: CDR1 MNHEY, CDR2 SMNVEV (reference sequence). The CDR3 bases are TGTGCCAGCACCTCCCGAGACCTCTATGGCTACACCTTC. Translating gives CASTSRDLYGYTF.

The rearrangement joins TRBV7-2 to TRBJ2-7, with D perhaps matching TRBD1 (6 bases). Germline values: CDR1 SGHTA, CDR2 FQGNSA. V was pared by 2 bases and J by 4 bases, with 21 bases between. The CDR3 runs 17 residues. As DNA, the CDR3 is TGTGCCAGCAGCTTACAGTCCGCAGGGGATTTTGCGTACGAGCAGTACTTC. Its translation: CASSLQSAGDFAYEQYF.

The V call is TRBV6-1, the J call TRBJ1-2; 7 bases line up with TRBD1. This CDR3 is built from 16 residues. In germline, CDR1 is MNHNS, CDR2 SASEGT. V shed 6 bases, J shed 5 bases, and the junction held 15 bases outside the gene matches. In DNA, the CDR3 is TGTGCCAGCAGCGAATCTCTTGACAGGGTATCGTATGGCTACACCTTC. It yields the protein CASSESLDRVSYGYTF.